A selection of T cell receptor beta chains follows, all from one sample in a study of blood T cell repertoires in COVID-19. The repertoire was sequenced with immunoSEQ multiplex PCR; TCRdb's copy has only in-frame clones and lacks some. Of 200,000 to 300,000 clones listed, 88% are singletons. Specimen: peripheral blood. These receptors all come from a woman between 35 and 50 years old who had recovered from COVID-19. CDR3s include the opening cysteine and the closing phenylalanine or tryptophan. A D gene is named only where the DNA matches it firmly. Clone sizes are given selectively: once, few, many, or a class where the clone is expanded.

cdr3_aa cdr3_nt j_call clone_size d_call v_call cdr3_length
CSASSNRGRNYGYTF TGCAGTGCTAGTTCCAACAGGGGGCGGAACTATGGCTACACCTTC TRBJ1-2 - TRBD1 TRBV20-1 15
CASSLVGLGQGGNTIYF TGTGCCAGCAGCTTAGTGGGGTTAGGACAGGGAGGAAACACCATATATTTT TRBJ1-3 - TRBD1 TRBV13 17
CASSDSFEGTDTQYF TGTGCCAGCAGTGACTCGTTTGAGGGCACAGATACGCAGTATTTT TRBJ2-3 many - TRBV6-4 15
CASSPGRQGIYGYTF TGTGCCAGCTCACCCGGACGGCAGGGGATCTATGGCTACACCTTC TRBJ1-2 - - TRBV18 15
CASSVAGLAGGPDTQYF TGTGCCAGCAGCGTAGCAGGACTAGCGGGAGGCCCAGATACGCAGTATTTT TRBJ2-3 - TRBD2 TRBV9 17
CSAGSGTGELFF TGCAGCGCGGGGTCGGGGACCGGGGAGCTGTTTTTT TRBJ2-2 - - TRBV29-1 12
CASSLDSRKNIQYF TGTGCCAGCAGCCTGGACAGCAGAAAAAACATTCAGTACTTC TRBJ2-4 - - TRBV7-2 14
CAWSRSQREGRGEQFF TGTGCCTGGAGCCGCTCTCAGCGGGAGGGCCGGGGTGAGCAGTTCTTC TRBJ2-1 once TRBD2 TRBV30 16
CALDRAGQPQHF TGTGCCCTTGACAGGGCGGGCCAGCCCCAGCATTTT TRBJ1-5 - TRBD1 TRBV30 12
CASSSQGSTGELFF TGTGCCAGTAGCTCACAGGGGAGCACCGGGGAGCTGTTTTTT TRBJ2-2 - TRBD1 TRBV19 14
CASSPGTHNQPQHF TGTGCCAGCTCACCGGGGACACATAATCAGCCCCAGCATTTT TRBJ1-5 - - TRBV18 14
CASSVAGGLGTDTQYF TGTGCCAGCAGCGTAGCGGGGGGACTCGGCACAGATACGCAGTATTTT TRBJ2-3 - TRBD2 TRBV9 16
CASSFRNYGYTF TGTGCCAGCAGCTTCCGTAACTATGGCTACACCTTC TRBJ1-2 - - TRBV7-9 12
CASSATRTSGNNEQFF TGTGCCAGCAGCGCTACCCGGACTAGCGGAAACAATGAGCAGTTCTTC TRBJ2-1 - TRBD2 TRBV7-8 16
CASSLGTGAKGWGNTEAFF TGTGCCAGCAGCTTAGGGACAGGGGCGAAGGGATGGGGTAACACTGAAGCTTTCTTT TRBJ1-1 - TRBD1 TRBV7-9 19
CPPAGAPYEQYF TGCCCCCCCGCGGGAGCCCCCTACGAGCAGTACTTC TRBJ2-7 - TRBD2 TRBV23-1 12
CASSIGVGRQGVF TGTGCCAGTAGTATAGGGGTGGGAAGACAGGGGGTCTTC TRBJ2-1 - TRBD1 TRBV19 13
CATSDPGVNQPQHF TGTGCCACCAGTGATCCGGGAGTCAATCAGCCCCAGCATTTT TRBJ1-5 - - TRBV24-1 14
CASSSRGEQETQYF TGTGCCAGCAGCTCCCGGGGGGAGCAAGAGACCCAGTACTTC TRBJ2-5 - TRBD2 TRBV11-3 14
CAISGLAGGGETQYF TGTGCCATCAGTGGACTAGCGGGAGGGGGAGAGACCCAGTACTTC TRBJ2-5 - TRBD2 TRBV10-3 15
CASSQVPIYEQYF TGTGCCAGCAGCCAAGTTCCCATCTACGAGCAGTACTTC TRBJ2-7 - - TRBV14 13
CASSASSGANVLTF TGTGCCAGCAGCGCCAGCTCTGGGGCCAACGTCCTGACTTTC TRBJ2-6 - - TRBV9 14
CASSVGTYNSPLHF TGTGCCAGCAGTGTGGGCACCTATAATTCACCCCTCCACTTT TRBJ1-6 - - TRBV2 14
CASSPVGGGGTEAFF TGTGCCAGCAGCCCGGTTGGCGGGGGAGGCACTGAAGCTTTCTTT TRBJ1-1 few - TRBV5-4 15
CATSGGDEQFF TGTGCCACCAGTGGAGGAGATGAGCAGTTCTTC TRBJ2-1 - - TRBV24-1 11
CARRLASTDTQYF TGCGCCCGTCGACTAGCGAGCACAGATACGCAGTATTTT TRBJ2-3 - TRBD2 TRBV10-1 13
CASSPPGLAVETQYF TGTGCCAGCTCACCCCCGGGACTAGCGGTAGAGACCCAGTACTTC TRBJ2-5 - TRBD2 TRBV18 15
CSVGARAKNIQYF TGCAGCGTGGGGGCCAGAGCCAAAAACATTCAGTACTTC TRBJ2-4 - - TRBV29-1 13
CASTIGQNTEAFF TGTGCCAGCACCATTGGCCAGAACACTGAAGCTTTCTTT TRBJ1-1 - - TRBV12-3/TRBV12-4 13
CASNPQGGPAYGYTF TGTGCCAGCAACCCCCAGGGGGGCCCCGCCTATGGCTACACCTTC TRBJ1-2 - TRBD1 TRBV6-5 15
CASSPTGLHQETQYF TGTGCCAGCAGCCCAACGGGACTACACCAAGAGACCCAGTACTTC TRBJ2-5 - TRBD2 TRBV7-9 15
CASRQGGADTQYF TGTGCCAGCAGACAGGGGGGGGCAGATACGCAGTATTTT TRBJ2-3 - - TRBV2 13
CAWSVLAGNEQFF TGTGCCTGGAGTGTACTAGCTGGCAATGAGCAGTTCTTC TRBJ2-1 - - TRBV30 13
CAWGGTVSLFPGNTIYF TGTGCCTGGGGCGGGACAGTCTCACTCTTCCCTGGAAACACCATATATTTT TRBJ1-3 - TRBD1 TRBV30 17
CASNPPRVTGELFF TGTGCCAGCAACCCCCCGCGAGTCACCGGGGAGCTGTTTTTT TRBJ2-2 - - TRBV6-5 14
CASSLASVLGDEQYF TGCGCCAGCAGCTTGGCCAGCGTTCTAGGGGACGAGCAGTACTTC TRBJ2-7 - - TRBV5-1 15
CASSPGARGPDNQPQHF TGTGCCAGCTCACCAGGGGCCAGGGGGCCTGACAATCAGCCCCAGCATTTT TRBJ1-5 - TRBD1 TRBV18 17
CATSTIAGGSYEQYF TGTGCCACCAGCACCATAGCGGGAGGTTCCTACGAGCAGTACTTC TRBJ2-7 - TRBD2 TRBV15 15
CSVLPGTGREGYTF TGCAGCGTCCTCCCCGGGACAGGGAGGGAGGGCTACACCTTC TRBJ1-2 - TRBD1 TRBV29-1 14
CASSPSGGAYTGELFF TGTGCCAGCAGCCCATCAGGGGGCGCGTACACCGGGGAGCTGTTTTTT TRBJ2-2 - TRBD1 TRBV7-8 16
CASRGRGQTNTGELFF TGCGCCAGCAGGGGCAGGGGACAGACGAACACCGGGGAGCTGTTTTTT TRBJ2-2 - TRBD1 TRBV5-1 16
CSVPTGGRTEAFF TGCAGCGTCCCCACAGGGGGGCGCACTGAAGCTTTCTTT TRBJ1-1 - TRBD1 TRBV29-1 13
CATSRPDRPNQPQHF TGTGCCACCAGCAGACCGGACAGGCCCAATCAGCCCCAGCATTTT TRBJ1-5 - TRBD1 TRBV15 15
CASSYSRLSSYNEQFF TGTGCCAGCAGTTACTCGAGGCTAAGCTCCTACAATGAGCAGTTCTTC TRBJ2-1 - - TRBV6-6 16
CASSEGLYTEAFF TGTGCCAGCAGTGAAGGGCTGTACACTGAAGCTTTCTTT TRBJ1-1 once - TRBV25-1 13
CASSSRPGTGDSSYEQYF TGTGCCAGCAGCTCCCGTCCCGGGACAGGGGACAGCTCCTACGAGCAGTACTTC TRBJ2-7 - TRBD1 TRBV5-6 18
CASRLQGAAGELFF TGTGCCAGTAGACTGCAGGGGGCAGCCGGGGAGCTGTTTTTT TRBJ2-2 - TRBD1 TRBV19 14
CASSYSFGQGAYGYTF TGTGCCAGCAGTTACTCTTTTGGACAGGGGGCCTATGGCTACACCTTC TRBJ1-2 - TRBD1 TRBV6-5 16
CASSPGPNTEAFF TGTGCCAGCTCCCCAGGGCCGAACACTGAAGCTTTCTTT TRBJ1-1 - - TRBV18 13
CASTPDSRLVFGNYGYTF TGTGCCAGTACCCCGGACAGCCGTTTGGTTTTTGGTAACTATGGCTACACCTTC TRBJ1-2 once - TRBV19 18
CASSVGGRGTDTQYF TGTGCCAGCAGCGTAGGTGGGCGTGGCACAGATACGCAGTATTTT TRBJ2-3 - - TRBV9 15
CASSRVGTEAFF TGTGCCAGCAGCCGGGTGGGCACTGAAGCTTTCTTT TRBJ1-1 - - TRBV25-1 12
CASSTSGRGPGEQYF TGTGCCAGCTCGACGAGCGGCAGGGGGCCGGGGGAGCAGTACTTC TRBJ2-7 - TRBD1 TRBV18 15
CASSPQRDTDTQYF TGTGCCAGCAGTCCCCAGCGGGACACAGATACGCAGTATTTT TRBJ2-3 - TRBD2 TRBV6-2/TRBV6-3 14
CAWTRGEKLFF TGTGCCTGGACCCGGGGGGAAAAGCTGTTTTTT TRBJ1-4 - - TRBV30 11
CASSAGGETQYF TGTGCCAGCAGCGCGGGAGGGGAGACCCAGTACTTC TRBJ2-5 - TRBD2 TRBV11-2 12